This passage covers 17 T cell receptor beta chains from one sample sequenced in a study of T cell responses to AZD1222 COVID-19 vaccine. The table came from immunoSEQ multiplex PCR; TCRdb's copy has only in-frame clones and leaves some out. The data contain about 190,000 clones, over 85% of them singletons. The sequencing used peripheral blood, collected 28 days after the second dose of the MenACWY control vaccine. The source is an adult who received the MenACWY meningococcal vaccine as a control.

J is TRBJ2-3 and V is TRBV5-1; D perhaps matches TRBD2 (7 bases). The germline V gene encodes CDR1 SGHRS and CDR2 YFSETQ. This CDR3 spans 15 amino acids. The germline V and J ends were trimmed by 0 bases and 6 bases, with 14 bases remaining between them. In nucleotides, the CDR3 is TGCGCCAGCAGCTTGGGTTCGGGGGGCGTGGATACGCAGTATTTT. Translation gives CASSLGSGGVDTQYF.

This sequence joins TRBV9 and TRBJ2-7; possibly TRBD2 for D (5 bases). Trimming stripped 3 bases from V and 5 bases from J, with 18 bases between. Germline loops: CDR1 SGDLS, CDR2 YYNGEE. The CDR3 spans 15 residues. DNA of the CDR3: TGTGCCAGCAGCGCGAACACGGGCCTCGGGGACGAGCAGTACTTC. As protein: CASSANTGLGDEQYF.

DNA of the CDR3: TGTGCCAGCAGTCCTCCCAGTAGCAATCAGCCCCAGCATTTT. This sequence encodes CASSPPSSNQPQHF. This chain links TRBV28 with TRBJ1-5, with no clear D. Germline V CDR1 and CDR2: MDHEN, SYDVKM. This CDR3 spans 14 amino acids. V lost 5 bases to trimming and J lost 0 bases, with 8 bases between them.

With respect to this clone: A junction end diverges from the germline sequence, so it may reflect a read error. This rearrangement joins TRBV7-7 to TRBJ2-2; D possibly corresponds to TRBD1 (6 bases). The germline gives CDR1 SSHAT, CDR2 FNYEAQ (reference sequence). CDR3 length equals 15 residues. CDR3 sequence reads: CASSSQQGWGGELFF. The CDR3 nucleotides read TGTGCTAGCAGCTCCCAACAGGGCTGGGGCGGGGAGCTGTTTTTT.

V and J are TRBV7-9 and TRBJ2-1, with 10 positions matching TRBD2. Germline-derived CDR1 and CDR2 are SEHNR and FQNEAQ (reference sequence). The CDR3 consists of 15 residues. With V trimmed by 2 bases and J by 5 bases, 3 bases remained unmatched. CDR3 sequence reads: CASSLWTSGDNEQFF. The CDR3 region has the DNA TGTGCCAGCAGCTTATGGACTAGCGGAGACAATGAGCAGTTCTTC.

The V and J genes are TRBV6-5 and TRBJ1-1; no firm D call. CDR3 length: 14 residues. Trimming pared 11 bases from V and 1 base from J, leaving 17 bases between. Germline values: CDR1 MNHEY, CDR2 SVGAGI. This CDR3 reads CASRRAAENTEAFF. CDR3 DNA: TGTGCCTCCCGGCGGGCAGCCGAGAACACTGAAGCTTTCTTT.

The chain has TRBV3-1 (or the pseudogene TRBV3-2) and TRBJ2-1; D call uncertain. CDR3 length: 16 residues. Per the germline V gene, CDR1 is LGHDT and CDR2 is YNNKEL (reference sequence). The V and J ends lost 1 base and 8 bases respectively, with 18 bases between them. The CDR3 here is CASSQVSETLFHEQFF. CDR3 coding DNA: TGTGCCAGCAGCCAAGTGTCGGAGACTCTTTTCCATGAGCAGTTCTTC.

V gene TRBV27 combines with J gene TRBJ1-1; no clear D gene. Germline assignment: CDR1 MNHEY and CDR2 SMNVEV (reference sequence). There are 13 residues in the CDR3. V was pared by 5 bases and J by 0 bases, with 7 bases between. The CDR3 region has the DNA TGTGCCAGCAGTACCCAAGTGAACACTGAAGCTTTCTTT. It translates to CASSTQVNTEAFF.

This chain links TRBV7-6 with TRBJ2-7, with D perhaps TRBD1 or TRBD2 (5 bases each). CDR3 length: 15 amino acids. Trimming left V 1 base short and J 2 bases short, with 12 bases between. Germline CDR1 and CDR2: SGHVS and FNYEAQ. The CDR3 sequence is CASSLGSGDPYEQYF. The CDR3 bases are TGTGCCAGCAGCTTAGGTAGTGGGGACCCCTACGAGCAGTACTTC.

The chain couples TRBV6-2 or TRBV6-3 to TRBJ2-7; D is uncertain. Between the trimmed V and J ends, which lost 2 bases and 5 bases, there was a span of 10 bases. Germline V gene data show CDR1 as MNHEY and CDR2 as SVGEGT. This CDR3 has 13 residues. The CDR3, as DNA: TGTGCCAGCAGTTACCCCCCGGCGCACGAGCAGTACTTC. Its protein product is CASSYPPAHEQYF.

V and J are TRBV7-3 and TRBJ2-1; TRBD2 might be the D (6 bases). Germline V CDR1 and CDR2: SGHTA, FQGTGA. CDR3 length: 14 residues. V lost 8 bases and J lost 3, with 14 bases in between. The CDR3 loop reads CASGNSGHYNEQFF. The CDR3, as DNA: TGTGCCAGCGGAAATAGCGGACACTACAATGAGCAGTTCTTC.

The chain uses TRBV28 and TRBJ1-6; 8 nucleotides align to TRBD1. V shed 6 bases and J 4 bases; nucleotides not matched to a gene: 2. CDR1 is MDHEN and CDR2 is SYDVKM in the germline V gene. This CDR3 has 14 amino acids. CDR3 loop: CASSTGGYNSPLHF. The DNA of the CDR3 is TGTGCCAGCAGCACAGGGGGGTATAATTCACCCCTCCACTTT.

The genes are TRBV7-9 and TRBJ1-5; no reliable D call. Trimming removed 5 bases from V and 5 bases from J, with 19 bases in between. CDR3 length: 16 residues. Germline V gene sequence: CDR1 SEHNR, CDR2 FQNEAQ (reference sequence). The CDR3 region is CASSAASGRVDQPQHF. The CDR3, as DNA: TGTGCCAGCAGCGCCGCCAGCGGGAGGGTCGATCAGCCCCAGCATTTT.

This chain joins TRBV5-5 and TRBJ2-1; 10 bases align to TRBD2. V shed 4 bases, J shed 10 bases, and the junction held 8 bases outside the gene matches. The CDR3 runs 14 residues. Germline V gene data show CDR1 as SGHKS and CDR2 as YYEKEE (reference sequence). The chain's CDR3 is CASSRTSGLREQFF. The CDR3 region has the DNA TGTGCCAGCAGCAGGACTAGCGGACTTAGGGAGCAGTTCTTC.

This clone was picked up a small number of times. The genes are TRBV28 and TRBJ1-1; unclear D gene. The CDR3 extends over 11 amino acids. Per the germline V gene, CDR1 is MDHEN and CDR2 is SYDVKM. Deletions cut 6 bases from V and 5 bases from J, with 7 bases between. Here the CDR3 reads CASSRWTEAFF. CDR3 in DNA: TGTGCCAGCAGCAGGTGGACTGAAGCTTTCTTT.

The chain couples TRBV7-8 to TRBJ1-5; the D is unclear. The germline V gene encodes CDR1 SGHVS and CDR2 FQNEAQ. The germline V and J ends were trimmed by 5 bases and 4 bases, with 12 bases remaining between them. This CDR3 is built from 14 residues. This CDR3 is CASSTVPRNQPQHF. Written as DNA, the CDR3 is TGTGCCAGCAGCACGGTCCCCAGGAATCAGCCCCAGCATTTT.

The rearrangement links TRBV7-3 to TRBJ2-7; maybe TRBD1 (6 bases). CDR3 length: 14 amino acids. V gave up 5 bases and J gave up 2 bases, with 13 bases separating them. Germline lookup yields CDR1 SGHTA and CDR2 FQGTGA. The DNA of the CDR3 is TGTGCCAGCAGCCCACGAGCAGGGGCCTACGAGCAGTACTTC. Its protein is CASSPRAGAYEQYF.